Given below is one T cell receptor beta chain in context. One end of the junction does not line up with germline, which may come from a read error. This record comes from a study of shared clonotypes between healthy human individuals. The germline CDR1 and CDR2 sequences are GTSNPN and SVGIG (reference sequence). CDR3 size: 14 residues. The assay was immunoSEQ multiplex PCR, and TCRdb's table has in-frame clones only and misses some. The sample has 900,000 to 1,200,000 clones, about 84% seen once. Sequenced input: memory CD4+ T cells from PBMCs. Indicated subset: CD45RA-negative fraction. V usage is TRBV30 and J usage is TRBJ1-2; TRBD1 matches at 7 bases. The source of this sequence is a man between 18 and 29 years old in good health. Some clones in this sample may be carry-over from other donors' samples. CDR3 bases: TGCGCCTGGAGTGCGACAGGGTTGGTCTATGGCTACACCTTC. This translates into CAWSATGLVYGYTF.